Below, 13 T cell receptor beta chains from the same sample are listed, as sequenced in a study of T cell clonotyping in hematopoietic cell transplantation (dated by TCRdb to the early 2020s). The library relied on the immunoSEQ multiplex PCR assay. The immuneACCESS repertoire file appears here via TCRdb, limited to in-frame rearrangements. These files lack a portion of the clones; in checked studies, under half of the deficit traces to unresolved V genes, and the cause of the others is not known. This sample holds about 12,000 clones; approximately 89% were observed only once. The top ten clonotypes cover about 4% of the sample. The sequencing sample was made of peripheral blood mononuclear cells. The origin of the receptors is a human donor who either received an allogeneic hematopoietic cell transplant for a myeloid malignancy or was a related donor (not recorded which). Some clones in this sample may be carry-over from other donors' samples.

The V and J genes are TRBV29-1 and TRBJ1-2; D is undetermined. The germline V gene has CDR1 SQVTM and CDR2 ANQGSEA. The CDR3 spans 12 residues. V was cut by 3 bases and J by 4 bases, with 9 bases left in between. The CDR3 reads CSVEPGSYGYTF. The DNA for the CDR3 is TGCAGCGTTGAGCCGGGATCCTATGGCTACACCTTC.

This clone appeared once. The chain has TRBV30 and TRBJ1-5; D unresolved. With 1 base removed from V and 0 bases from J, the gap between germline ends came to 4 bases. Germline-derived CDR1 and CDR2 are GTSNPN and SVGIG (reference sequence). The CDR3 length is 13 residues. For the CDR3, the DNA is TGTGCCTGGAGTGGACATAGCAATCAGCCCCAGCATTTT. Residues: CAWSGHSNQPQHF.

This clone was counted only a few times. The chain is built from TRBV19 and TRBJ1-6; TRBD1 is a possible D gene (6 bases). Trimming cost V 7 bases and J 12 bases, with 13 bases left between them. CDR1 is LNHDA and CDR2 is SQIVND in the germline V gene (reference sequence). The CDR3 has 12 residues. The CDR3 region is CASMGRGEPLHF. DNA of the CDR3: TGTGCCAGTATGGGCAGGGGAGAACCCCTCCACTTT.

By sample fraction, this clone is medium-sized (0.01 to 0.1%). The chain joins TRBV5-8 to TRBJ2-7, with 8 bases matching TRBD1. V lost 2 bases to trimming and J lost 2 bases; unmatched junction nucleotides: 6. Germline V lookup: CDR1 SGHTS, CDR2 YDEGEE. The CDR3 has 15 residues. CDR3 sequence: CASSLPGTGTYEQYF. The DNA for the CDR3 is TGTGCCAGCAGCTTACCCGGGACAGGAACCTACGAGCAGTACTTC.

V and J are TRBV14 and TRBJ1-6; 7 nucleotides line up with TRBD1. The CDR3 runs to 17 residues. The J segment lost 0 bases and the V segment lost 4 bases, leaving 6 bases of the junction unmatched. Germline assignment: CDR1 SGHDN and CDR2 FVKESK. The CDR3 loop is CASSRPGQSSYNSPLHF. The CDR3 DNA reads TGTGCCAGCAGCCGCCCGGGACAGAGCTCCTATAATTCACCCCTCCACTTT.

The J gene is TRBJ2-7, the V gene TRBV28; the match to TRBD2 covers 11 bases. Unmatched junction bases numbered 5, after V lost 2 bases and J lost 5 bases. Germline-derived CDR1 and CDR2 are MDHEN and SYDVKM. This CDR3 is built from 15 residues. The CDR3 bases are TGTGCCAGCAGTTTAGATCTAGCGGGGGGCCACGAGCAGTACTTC. It is translated as CASSLDLAGGHEQYF.

The rearrangement uses TRBV14 and TRBJ1-6; D is unresolved. This CDR3 is built from 17 residues. Deletions cut 1 base from V and 8 bases from J, with 18 bases between. Germline CDR1 SGHDN, CDR2 FVKESK. The CDR3 sequence is CASSQVRIATRDSPLHF. CDR3 nucleotide sequence: TGTGCCAGCAGCCAAGTTAGGATAGCTACGAGGGATTCACCCCTCCACTTT.

The chain links TRBV5-4 to TRBJ1-6, with 8 bases aligning to TRBD1. This CDR3 is built from 16 residues. Unmatched junction bases numbered 9, after V lost 5 bases and J lost 5 bases. Germline V gives CDR1 SGHNT, CDR2 YYREEE (reference sequence). In DNA, the CDR3 is TGTGCCAGCAGTTACGCCGGGACAGGACATAATTCACCCCTCCACTTT. Encoded protein: CASSYAGTGHNSPLHF. The entire variable domain, with the rest obtained from reference TRBV5-4 and TRBJ1-6, is as follows: ETGVTQSPTHLIKTRGQQVTLRCSSQSGHNTVSWYQQALGQGPQFIFQYYREEENGRGNFPPRFSGLQFPNYSSELNVNALELDDSALYLCASSYAGTGHNSPLHFGNGTRLTVT.

This rearrangement joins TRBV14 to TRBJ2-5; D may be TRBD1 or TRBD2 (7 bases each). Trimming pared 1 base from V and 9 bases from J, leaving 12 bases between. The CDR3 is 13 residues long. CDR1 and CDR2 (germline): SGHDN, FVKESK. The CDR3: CASSQVQGGAQYF. The DNA for the CDR3 is TGTGCCAGCAGCCAAGTCCAGGGGGGGGCCCAGTACTTC.

The chain recombines TRBV30 with TRBJ2-1; D perhaps matches TRBD2 (5 bases). V dropped 3 bases and J dropped 7 bases, with 22 bases sitting between them. Germline V gene sequence: CDR1 GTSNPN, CDR2 SVGIG (reference sequence). The CDR3 has 16 residues. The CDR3 is CAWRKELGVRRNEQFF. The CDR3 DNA sequence: TGTGCCTGGAGAAAGGAACTCGGGGTTAGAAGGAATGAGCAGTTCTTC.

This chain joins TRBV11-2 and TRBJ1-1; 9 bases are a match to TRBD1. Germline V lookup: CDR1 SGHAT, CDR2 FQNNGV. The CDR3 totals 15 residues. Unmatched junction bases numbered 8, after V lost 5 bases and J lost 4 bases. This chain's CDR3 is CASSPWTGVVTEAFF. The CDR3 region has the DNA TGTGCCAGCAGCCCTTGGACAGGGGTTGTCACTGAAGCTTTCTTT.

This sequence joins TRBV6-1 and TRBJ2-7, with D perhaps given as TRBD1 or TRBD2 (6 bases each). Germline V gene lookup returns CDR1 MNHNS and CDR2 SASEGT. The CDR3 runs to 18 residues. With 2 bases removed from V and 4 bases from J, the gap between germline ends came to 24 bases. The CDR3 sequence is CASSERSIVVGGWYEQYF. The CDR3 nucleotides read TGTGCCAGCAGTGAAAGATCTATTGTAGTGGGGGGCTGGTACGAGCAGTACTTC.

V and J are TRBV6-1 and TRBJ1-3; D perhaps matches TRBD1 (5 bases). Trimming stripped 7 bases from V and 4 bases from J, with 11 bases between. CDR3 length: 13 amino acids. Germline assignment: CDR1 MNHNS and CDR2 SASEGT. The CDR3 region has the DNA TGTGCCAGCATCGAAGGGGTCGGAAACACCATATATTTT. Protein sequence: CASIEGVGNTIYF.